Shown below are 13 T cell receptor beta chains from a single sample sequenced in a study of neurological immune-mediated disorders. MiXCR, run by TCRdb on the 5' RACE reads, gives a single entry per CDR3 protein. This table holds some 83,000 distinct CDR3 sequences, approximately 2.8% found once. The specimen sequenced was PBMCs. The receptors shown here come from a woman in her 30s with multiple sclerosis.

This clonotype was seen repeatedly, ten times or more. CDR3 region: CATQPTGGIYGYTF. The CDR3 nucleotides are TGTGCCACCCAACCGACGGGGGGGATTTATGGCTACACCTTC. The J gene is TRBJ1-2, the V gene TRBV19; tentatively, D is TRBD1 (5 bases). This CDR3 region has 14 residues. The V end lost 10 bases, the J end lost 5 bases, and 20 bases lay between the germline ends. CDR1 is LNHDA and CDR2 is SQIVND in the germline V gene (reference sequence).

This clonotype was recorded many times. The rearrangement uses TRBV12-3 or TRBV12-4 and TRBJ1-2, with D possibly matching TRBD1 (6 bases). The CDR3 contains 14 residues. V was cut by 6 bases and J by 3 bases, with 14 bases left in between. The CDR3 is CASSTHREYYGYTF. The CDR3, as DNA: TGTGCCAGCAGCACCCACAGGGAATACTATGGCTACACCTTC.

This clonotype appeared many times. V gene TRBV12-3 or TRBV12-4 combines with J gene TRBJ1-1, with no clear D. The length of the CDR3 is 11 residues. V was pared by 2 bases and J by 4 bases, with 2 bases between. The CDR3 protein is CASSLRTEAFF. CDR3 bases: TGTGCCAGCAGTTTACGCACTGAAGCTTTCTTT.

There are many counts of this clonotype. V gene TRBV27 combines with J gene TRBJ2-4; 10 bases are a match to TRBD2. V was clipped by 5 bases and J by 7 bases; unmatched bases: 2. This CDR3 contains 13 residues. Germline V gene data show CDR1 as MNHEY and CDR2 as SMNVEV (reference sequence). The DNA for the CDR3 is TGTGCCAGCAGTCCGGGACTAGCGAACATTCAGTACTTC. As protein: CASSPGLANIQYF.

Ten or more counts support this clonotype. This sequence joins TRBV12-3 or TRBV12-4 and TRBJ2-1; D is uncertain. V lost 5 bases and J lost 8, with 13 bases in between. The CDR3 runs 13 residues. In DNA, the CDR3 is TGTGCCAGCAGTGGCCGAACGTTCGATGAGCAGTTCTTC. It codes for CASSGRTFDEQFF.

This clonotype has at least ten counts. The chain employs TRBV20-1 and TRBJ2-5; possible D gene TRBD2, 5 bases. CDR1 is DFQATT and CDR2 is SNEGSKA in the germline V gene (reference sequence). Trimming took off 5 bases at V and 2 bases at J, with 21 bases between the two ends. The CDR3 spans 16 residues. CDR3 loop: CSAGEWSQRLQETQYF. In DNA, the CDR3 is TGCAGTGCTGGGGAGTGGTCTCAGAGATTACAAGAGACCCAGTACTTC.

This clonotype was detected many times. This chain connects TRBV20-1 to TRBJ2-5; D is unclear. The CDR3 runs 16 residues. Trimming took off 0 bases at V and 1 base at J, with 15 bases between the two ends. Germline V gives CDR1 DFQATT, CDR2 SNEGSKA (reference sequence). Here the CDR3 reads CSAREGQKGVQETQYF. The CDR3 coding sequence is TGCAGTGCTAGAGAGGGCCAGAAAGGCGTCCAAGAGACCCAGTACTTC.

In this sample, this clonotype turned up many times. V gene TRBV6-6 combines with J gene TRBJ2-1; 7 bases match TRBD2. The germline gives CDR1 MNHNY, CDR2 SVGAGI (reference sequence). Trimming at V came to 8 bases and at J to 3 bases, leaving 13 bases not matched to a gene. CDR3 length: 16 amino acids. CDR3 DNA sequence: TGTGCCAGCGGGGTGGGCGGCCTAGCGGTCTACAATGAGCAGTTCTTC. Translating it yields CASGVGGLAVYNEQFF.

This clonotype was seen ten or more times. The rearrangement joins TRBV7-8 to TRBJ1-5; the match to TRBD1 covers 10 bases. Germline loops: CDR1 SGHVS, CDR2 FQNEAQ. The CDR3 contains 16 residues. The ends lost 7 bases at V and 9 bases at J; junction bases unmatched: 15. CDR3 coding DNA: TGTGCCAGCAATCAAGACGGGACAGGGGTCAAATCGCCCCAGCATTTT. The encoded protein is CASNQDGTGVKSPQHF.

The chain uses TRBV7-9 and TRBJ2-3; D not resolved. Germline CDR1 and CDR2: SEHNR and FQNEAQ (reference sequence). The CDR3 loop spans 11 amino acids. V lost 5 bases and J lost 4, with 4 bases in between. The CDR3 DNA reads TGTGCCAGCAGCCACCCAGATACGCAGTATTTT. Amino acids: CASSHPDTQYF. Full variable domain (rest looked up from reference TRBV7-9 and TRBJ2-3): DTGVSQNPRHKITKRGQNVTFRCDPISEHNRLYWYRQTLGQGPEFLTYFQNEAQLEKSRLLSDRFSAERPKGSFSTLEIQRTEQGDSAMYLCASSHPDTQYFGPGTRLTVL.

Many counts were recorded for this clonotype. The chain joins TRBV29-1 to TRBJ2-1; 7 bases map to TRBD2. V shed 7 bases and J 7 bases; nucleotides not matched to a gene: 7. This CDR3 spans 12 amino acids. The germline V gene encodes CDR1 SQVTM and CDR2 ANQGSEA. The CDR3 protein is CSAFRGRNEQFF. CDR3 in DNA: TGCAGCGCTTTTCGCGGGAGAAATGAGCAGTTCTTC.

This clonotype was observed at least ten times. This chain joins TRBV7-9 and TRBJ1-4; the D gene is possibly TRBD1 (6 bases). The germline V gene has CDR1 SEHNR and CDR2 FQNEAQ (reference sequence). V was clipped by 5 bases and J by 4 bases, with 17 bases between them. CDR3 length: 16 residues. The DNA of the CDR3 is TGTGCCAGCAGCACCGACAGGCCCGAGAATAATGAAAAACTGTTTTTT. Amino acid sequence: CASSTDRPENNEKLFF.

This chain links TRBV20-1 with TRBJ1-2; D is unresolved. Germline V gives CDR1 DFQATT, CDR2 SNEGSKA (reference sequence). This CDR3 is built from 14 residues. V gave up 6 bases and J gave up 7 bases, with 21 bases separating them. CDR3 residues: CSASPPATAGGYTF. The CDR3 region has the DNA TGCAGTGCCAGCCCCCCGGCGACGGCTGGTGGCTACACCTTC.